The 17 T cell receptor beta chains reported below all come from one sample, sequenced in a study of OX40 agonist ivuxolimab in advanced cancers. Clones were read by immunoSEQ multiplex PCR, and TCRdb kept only the in-frame ones, dropping some. In the table there are roughly 40,000 clones, 70% to 90% of which are singletons. Sequenced here: CD4+ or CD8+ T cells sorted from blood, sampled in a trial of the OX40 agonist ivuxolimab. These receptors were taken from an adult with an advanced solid tumor such as melanoma, head and neck, liver or kidney cancer.

The gene calls are TRBV11-3 and TRBJ2-1; D uncertain. The V gene's germline CDR1 is SGHNT and CDR2 YENEEA. CDR3 length: 12 amino acids. V was cut by 5 bases and J by 8 bases, with 10 bases left in between. CDR3 nucleotides: TGTGCCAGCAGCCCCGTCCCCTATGAGCAGTTCTTC. Protein: CASSPVPYEQFF.

The chain links TRBV9 to TRBJ2-1; the D gene is possibly TRBD1 (7 bases). The CDR3 contains 15 residues. The germline gives CDR1 SGDLS, CDR2 YYNGEE. V was shortened by 0 bases and J by 7 bases, with 14 bases between the two germline ends. This chain's CDR3 is CASSVGGGGWNEQFF. The CDR3 DNA sequence: TGTGCCAGCAGCGTAGGAGGAGGGGGCTGGAATGAGCAGTTCTTC.

This chain joins TRBV27 and TRBJ1-1; no clear D gene. Per the germline V gene, CDR1 is MNHEY and CDR2 is SMNVEV (reference sequence). V dropped 6 bases and J dropped 0 bases, with 14 bases sitting between them. The CDR3 is made up of 15 amino acids. The DNA of the CDR3 is TGTGCCAGCAGCTTTACCCCATCCATGAACACTGAAGCTTTCTTT. Its translation: CASSFTPSMNTEAFF.

The chain has TRBV4-3 and TRBJ1-2, with unresolved D. Germline V gene data show CDR1 as LGHNA and CDR2 as YSLEER. Trimming shortened V by 1 base and J by 8 bases, and 11 bases separated the two germline ends. The CDR3 covers 13 residues. The CDR3 DNA reads TGCGCCAGCAGCCAAGGGAAAGTTGGCGGCTACACCTTC. Translation gives CASSQGKVGGYTF.

This rearrangement joins TRBV4-2 to TRBJ2-1, with a tentative D call TRBD2 (5 bases). V shed 2 bases and J shed 8 bases, with 7 bases lying between them. Per the germline V gene, CDR1 is LGHNA and CDR2 is YNFKEQ. This CDR3 is built from 12 residues. CDR3 sequence reads: CASSQPRDEQFF. The CDR3 DNA reads TGTGCCAGCAGCCAACCGCGGGATGAGCAGTTCTTC.

This chain links TRBV15 with TRBJ2-7; D may be TRBD1 or TRBD2 (6 bases each). Germline V CDR1 and CDR2: LNHNV, YYDKDF (reference sequence). Trimming shortened V by 2 bases and J by 6 bases, and 14 bases separated the two germline ends. The CDR3 runs 14 residues. CDR3 sequence (DNA): TGTGCCACCAGCAGACCACGAGGGGGGCGCGAGCAGTACTTC. Its protein product is CATSRPRGGREQYF.

This chain uses TRBV4-1 with TRBJ1-1; possibly TRBD1 for D (5 bases). The CDR3 consists of 16 residues. Per germline, CDR1 MGHRA and CDR2 YSYEKL. The germline V and J ends were trimmed by 1 base and 3 bases, with 15 bases remaining between them. CDR3 region: CASSQAPAREDTEAFF. The CDR3 bases are TGCGCCAGCAGCCAAGCCCCCGCCAGGGAAGACACTGAAGCTTTCTTT.

This chain uses TRBV6-5 with TRBJ2-3; TRBD2 agrees at 10 bases. V shed 0 bases and J 6 bases; nucleotides not matched to a gene: 3. Germline CDR1 MNHEY, CDR2 SVGAGI. This CDR3 region has 15 residues. CDR3 region: CASSYSGSGGDTQYF. CDR3 DNA: TGTGCCAGCAGTTACTCGGGTAGCGGGGGGGATACGCAGTATTTT.

This clone was counted many times. This chain connects TRBV4-3 to TRBJ2-1; 8 bases fit TRBD1. With 0 bases clipped from V and 0 bases from J, the junction kept 4 bases outside the gene matches. Germline V CDR1 and CDR2: LGHNA, YSLEER. The CDR3 has 17 amino acids. The CDR3 region is CASSQDRGPGSYNEQFF. The CDR3 DNA reads TGCGCCAGCAGCCAAGACAGGGGGCCGGGCTCCTACAATGAGCAGTTCTTC.

This clone was counted between two and nine times. The rearrangement links TRBV13 to TRBJ1-2; 10 bases map to TRBD1. CDR1 is PRHDT and CDR2 is FYEKMQ in the germline V gene (reference sequence). V shed 6 bases and J 8 bases; nucleotides not matched to a gene: 9. CDR3 length: 14 residues. For the CDR3, the DNA is TGTGCCAGCAGTTCCGGGACAGGGGCGGCCGGCTACACCTTC. Translating it yields CASSSGTGAAGYTF.

This clone was counted between two and nine times. V and J are TRBV7-9 and TRBJ2-7; D is unresolved. V was trimmed by 8 bases and J by 2 bases, leaving 7 bases between them. Germline lookup yields CDR1 SEHNR and CDR2 FQNEAQ (reference sequence). This CDR3 contains 11 residues. Here the CDR3 reads CASSETYEQYF. The DNA for the CDR3 is TGTGCCAGCTCAGAGACCTACGAGCAGTACTTC.

The genes are TRBV2 and TRBJ1-4; a possible D gene is TRBD1 (6 bases). V lost 11 bases and J lost 7, with 8 bases in between. The V gene's germline CDR1 is SNHLY and CDR2 FYNNEI. The CDR3 runs to 10 residues. The DNA for the CDR3 is TGTGCCGCCAGGGGTGAAAAACTGTTTTTT. Encoded protein: CAARGEKLFF.

J is TRBJ1-4 and V is TRBV30; D is unresolved. With 1 base removed from V and 0 bases from J, the gap between germline ends came to 3 bases. The CDR3 extends over 13 amino acids. Germline V gene lookup returns CDR1 GTSNPN and CDR2 SVGIG (reference sequence). The chain's CDR3 is CAWSGPTNEKLFF. For the CDR3, the DNA is TGTGCCTGGAGTGGTCCAACTAATGAAAAACTGTTTTTT.

CDR3 amino acids: CASRKRAAGGMITDTQYF. The CDR3 region has the DNA TGTGCCAGCAGAAAACGCGCGGCGGGAGGGATGATTACAGATACGCAGTATTTT. This chain connects TRBV13 to TRBJ2-3, with 9 bases that match TRBD2. Unmatched junction bases numbered 16, after V lost 6 bases and J lost 3 bases. From germline, CDR1 is PRHDT and CDR2 FYEKMQ (reference sequence). This CDR3 has 18 residues.

This clone was seen only once. V gene TRBV9 combines with J gene TRBJ2-7; the D gene is possibly TRBD1 (6 bases). The CDR3 loop spans 14 amino acids. In germline, CDR1 is SGDLS, CDR2 YYNGEE. The germline V and J ends were trimmed by 0 bases and 3 bases, with 10 bases remaining between them. The CDR3 loop is CASSVEGDNYEQYF. The CDR3 nucleotides are TGTGCCAGCAGCGTAGAAGGGGACAACTACGAGCAGTACTTC.

This clone appeared a few times. The chain uses TRBV4-1 and TRBJ2-3; 7 bases are a match to TRBD2. This CDR3 spans 16 amino acids. Germline CDR1 MGHRA, CDR2 YSYEKL. With 6 bases clipped from V and 2 bases from J, the junction kept 11 bases outside the gene matches. This chain's CDR3 is CASSLPGGSFTDTQYF. The CDR3 region has the DNA TGCGCCAGCAGTCTCCCCGGCGGGAGTTTCACAGATACGCAGTATTTT.

V and J are TRBV9 and TRBJ2-1; perhaps TRBD2 as D (5 bases). V was cut by 6 bases and J by 2 bases, with 9 bases left in between. The V gene's germline CDR1 is SGDLS and CDR2 YYNGEE. The CDR3 runs to 13 residues. The DNA of the CDR3 is TGTGCCAGCAACACGGGGACCTACAATGAGCAGTTCTTC. It yields the protein CASNTGTYNEQFF.